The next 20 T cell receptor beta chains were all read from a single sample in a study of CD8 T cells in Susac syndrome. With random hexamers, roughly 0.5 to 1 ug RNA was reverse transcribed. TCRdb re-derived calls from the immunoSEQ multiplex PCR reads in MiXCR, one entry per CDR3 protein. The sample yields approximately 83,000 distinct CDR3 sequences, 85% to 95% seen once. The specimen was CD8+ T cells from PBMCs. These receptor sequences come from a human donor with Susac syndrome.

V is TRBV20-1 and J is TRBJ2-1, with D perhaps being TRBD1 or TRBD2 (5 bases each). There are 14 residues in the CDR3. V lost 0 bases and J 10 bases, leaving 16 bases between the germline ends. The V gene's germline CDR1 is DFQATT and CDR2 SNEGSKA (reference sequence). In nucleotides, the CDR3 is TGCAGTGCTAGAGATCCTTGGGGACCTGAAGAGCAGTTCTTC. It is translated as CSARDPWGPEEQFF.

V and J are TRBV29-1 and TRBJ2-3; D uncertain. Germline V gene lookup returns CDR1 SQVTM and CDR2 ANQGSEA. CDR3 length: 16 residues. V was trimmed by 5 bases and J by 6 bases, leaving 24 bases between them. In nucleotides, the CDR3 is TGCAGCGTTCGGTTCTGGGGTAAGGGCCGTGTCGATACGCAGTATTTT. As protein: CSVRFWGKGRVDTQYF.

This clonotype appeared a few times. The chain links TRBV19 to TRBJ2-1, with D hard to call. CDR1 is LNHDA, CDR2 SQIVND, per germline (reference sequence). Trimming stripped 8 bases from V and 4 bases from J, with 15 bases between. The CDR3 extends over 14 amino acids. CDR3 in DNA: TGTGCCAGTTCGACAACACCTAATTACAATGAGCAGTTCTTC. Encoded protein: CASSTTPNYNEQFF. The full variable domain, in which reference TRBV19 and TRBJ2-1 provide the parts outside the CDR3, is DGGITQSPKYLFRKEGQNVTLSCEQNLNHDAMYWYRQDPGQGLRLIYYSQIVNDFQKGDIAEGYSVSREKKESFPLTVTSAQKNPTAFYLCASSTTPNYNEQFFGPGTRLTVL.

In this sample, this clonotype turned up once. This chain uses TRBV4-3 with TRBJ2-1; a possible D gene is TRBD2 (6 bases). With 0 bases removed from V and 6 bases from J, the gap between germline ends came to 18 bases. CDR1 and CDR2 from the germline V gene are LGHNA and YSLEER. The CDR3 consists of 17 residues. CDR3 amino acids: CASSQDRSLAYINEQFF. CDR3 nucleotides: TGCGCCAGCAGCCAAGATCGATCGCTAGCGTATATCAATGAGCAGTTCTTC.

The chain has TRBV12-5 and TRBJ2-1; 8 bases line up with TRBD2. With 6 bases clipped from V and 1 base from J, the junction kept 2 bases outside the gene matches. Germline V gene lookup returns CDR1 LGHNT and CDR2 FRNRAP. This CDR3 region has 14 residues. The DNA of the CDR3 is TGTGCTAGTGGAAGCGGGAGTTCCTACAATGAGCAGTTCTTC. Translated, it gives CASGSGSSYNEQFF. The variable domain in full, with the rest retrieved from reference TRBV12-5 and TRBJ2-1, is DARVTQTPRHKVTEMGQEVTMRCQPILGHNTVFWYRQTMMQGLELLAYFRNRAPLDDSGMPKDRFSAEMPDATLATLKIQPSEPRDSAVYFCASGSGSSYNEQFFGPGTRLTVL.

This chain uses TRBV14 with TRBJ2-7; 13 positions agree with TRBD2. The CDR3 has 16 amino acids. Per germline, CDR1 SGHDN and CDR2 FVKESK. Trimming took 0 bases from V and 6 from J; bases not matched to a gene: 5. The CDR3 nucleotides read TGTGCCAGCAGCCAAGAAGGGGGACTAGCGGGGCCCGAGCAGTACTTC. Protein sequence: CASSQEGGLAGPEQYF.

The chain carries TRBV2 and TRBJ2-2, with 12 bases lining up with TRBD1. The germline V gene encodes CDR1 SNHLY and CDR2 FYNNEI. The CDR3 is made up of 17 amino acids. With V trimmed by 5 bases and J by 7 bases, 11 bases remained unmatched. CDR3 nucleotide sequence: TGTGCCAGCAGTATTATCGGGACAGGGGGCTTAGGCGGGGAGCTGTTTTTT. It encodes CASSIIGTGGLGGELFF.

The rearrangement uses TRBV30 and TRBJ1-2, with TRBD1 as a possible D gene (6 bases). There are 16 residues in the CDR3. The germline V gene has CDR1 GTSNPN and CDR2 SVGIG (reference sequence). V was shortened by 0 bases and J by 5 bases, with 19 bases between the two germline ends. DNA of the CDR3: TGTGCCTGGAGTGTAGGACCAGGGGTTCAGTTGTATGGCTACACCTTC. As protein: CAWSVGPGVQLYGYTF.

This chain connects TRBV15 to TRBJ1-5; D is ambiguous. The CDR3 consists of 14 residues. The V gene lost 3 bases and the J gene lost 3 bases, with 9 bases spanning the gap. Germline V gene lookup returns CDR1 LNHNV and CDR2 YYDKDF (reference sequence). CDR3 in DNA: TGTGCCACCAGCAGCGACCGAACCAATCAGCCCCAGCATTTT. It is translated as CATSSDRTNQPQHF.

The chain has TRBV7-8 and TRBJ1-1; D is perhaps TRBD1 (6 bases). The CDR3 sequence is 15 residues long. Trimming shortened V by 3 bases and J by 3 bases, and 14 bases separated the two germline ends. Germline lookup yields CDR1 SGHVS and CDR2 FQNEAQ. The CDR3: CASSFPAGADTEAFF. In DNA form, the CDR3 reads TGTGCCAGCAGCTTCCCCGCAGGGGCAGACACTGAAGCTTTCTTT.

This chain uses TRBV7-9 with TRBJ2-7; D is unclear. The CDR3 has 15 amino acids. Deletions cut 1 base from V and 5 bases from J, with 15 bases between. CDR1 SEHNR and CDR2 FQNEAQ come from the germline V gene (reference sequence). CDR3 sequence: CASSLVDLGFHEQYF. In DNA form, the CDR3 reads TGTGCCAGCAGCTTAGTGGACCTCGGTTTCCACGAGCAGTACTTC.

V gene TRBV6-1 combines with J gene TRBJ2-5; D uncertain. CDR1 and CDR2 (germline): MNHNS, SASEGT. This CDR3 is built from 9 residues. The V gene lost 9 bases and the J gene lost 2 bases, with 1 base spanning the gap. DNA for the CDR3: TGTGCCAGTCAAGAGACCCAGTACTTC. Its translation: CASQETQYF.

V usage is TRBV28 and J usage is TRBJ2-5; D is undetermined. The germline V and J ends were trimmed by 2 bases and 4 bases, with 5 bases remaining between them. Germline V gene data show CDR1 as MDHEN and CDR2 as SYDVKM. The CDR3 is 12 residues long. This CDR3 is CASSLARETQYF. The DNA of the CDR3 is TGTGCCAGCAGTTTAGCACGAGAGACCCAGTACTTC. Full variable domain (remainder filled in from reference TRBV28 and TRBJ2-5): DVKVTQSSRYLVKRTGEKVFLECVQDMDHENMFWYRQDPGLGLRLIYFSYDVKMKEKGDIPEGYSVSREKKERFSLILESASTNQTSMYLCASSLARETQYFGPGTRLLVL.

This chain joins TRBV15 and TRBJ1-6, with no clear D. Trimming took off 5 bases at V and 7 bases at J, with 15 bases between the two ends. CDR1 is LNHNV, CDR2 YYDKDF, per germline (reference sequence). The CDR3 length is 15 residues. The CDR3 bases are TGTGCCACCAGCGCGAAGGGAGGAGACAATTCACCCCTCCACTTT. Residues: CATSAKGGDNSPLHF.

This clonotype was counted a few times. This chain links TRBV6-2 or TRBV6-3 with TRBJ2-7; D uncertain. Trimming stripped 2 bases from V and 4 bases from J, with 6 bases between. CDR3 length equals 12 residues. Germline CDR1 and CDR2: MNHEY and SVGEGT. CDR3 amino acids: CASSYPDYEQYF. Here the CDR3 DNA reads TGTGCCAGCAGTTACCCCGATTACGAGCAGTACTTC.

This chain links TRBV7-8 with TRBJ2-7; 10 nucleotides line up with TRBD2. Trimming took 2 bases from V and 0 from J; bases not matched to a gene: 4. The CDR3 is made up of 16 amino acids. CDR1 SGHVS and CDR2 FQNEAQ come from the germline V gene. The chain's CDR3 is CASSLPPSGSSYEQYF. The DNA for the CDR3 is TGTGCCAGCAGCTTACCTCCTAGCGGGAGCTCCTACGAGCAGTACTTC.

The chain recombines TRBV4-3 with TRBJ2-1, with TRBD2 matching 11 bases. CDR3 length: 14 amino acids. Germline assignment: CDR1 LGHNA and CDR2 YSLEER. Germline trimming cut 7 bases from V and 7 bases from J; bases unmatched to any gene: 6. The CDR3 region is CASIFSGGVNEQFF. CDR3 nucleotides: TGCGCCAGCATCTTTAGCGGGGGGGTTAATGAGCAGTTCTTC.

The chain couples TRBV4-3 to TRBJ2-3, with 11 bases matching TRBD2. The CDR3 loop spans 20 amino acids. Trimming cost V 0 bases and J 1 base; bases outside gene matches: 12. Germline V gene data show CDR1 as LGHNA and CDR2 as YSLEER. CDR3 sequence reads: CASSQDWSSGRHLGTDTQYF. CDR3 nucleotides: TGCGCCAGCAGCCAAGATTGGTCTAGCGGGAGGCATTTGGGCACAGATACGCAGTATTTT.

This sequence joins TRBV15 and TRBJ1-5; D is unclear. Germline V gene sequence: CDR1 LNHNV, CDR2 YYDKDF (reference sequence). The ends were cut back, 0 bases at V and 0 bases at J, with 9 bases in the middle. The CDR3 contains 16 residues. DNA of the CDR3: TGTGCCACCAGCAGAGATCCGGGAGCTAGCAATCAGCCCCAGCATTTT. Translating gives CATSRDPGASNQPQHF.

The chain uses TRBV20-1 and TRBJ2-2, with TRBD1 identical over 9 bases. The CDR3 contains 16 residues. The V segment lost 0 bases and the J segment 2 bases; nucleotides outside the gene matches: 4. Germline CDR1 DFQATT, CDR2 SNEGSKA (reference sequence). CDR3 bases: TGCAGTGCTAGAGACCGGACAGGGGTAAACACCGGGGAGCTGTTTTTT. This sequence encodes CSARDRTGVNTGELFF.